These 14 T cell receptor beta chains came from one sample sequenced in a study of T cell responses to AZD1222 COVID-19 vaccine. Sequenced by immunoSEQ multiplex PCR; TCRdb stores in-frame clones only, minus some. The table has over 100,000 clones, approximately 90% seen once. Here the sequenced sample was peripheral blood, taken on day 0 of AZD1222 vaccination. The source is an adult in good health.

This clone was recorded only once. The rearrangement uses TRBV2 and TRBJ1-3; D is ambiguous. This CDR3 is built from 16 residues. Between the trimmed V and J ends, which lost 3 bases and 3 bases, there was a span of 15 bases. CDR1 is SNHLY and CDR2 is FYNNEI in the germline V gene. CDR3 residues: CASSEGSSPRGNTIYF. CDR3 in DNA: TGTGCCAGCAGTGAGGGTAGCTCACCCCGTGGAAACACCATATATTTT.

The J gene is TRBJ1-5, the V gene TRBV2; perhaps TRBD1 as D (5 bases). Per the germline V gene, CDR1 is SNHLY and CDR2 is FYNNEI. The CDR3 runs 14 residues. V lost 1 base to trimming and J lost 7 bases, with 11 bases between them. The CDR3 sequence: CASSEGRAAQPQHF. CDR3 sequence (DNA): TGTGCCAGCAGTGAAGGCAGGGCCGCGCAGCCCCAGCATTTT.

The gene calls are TRBV27 and TRBJ2-1; possibly TRBD1 or TRBD2 for D (5 bases each). This CDR3 has 15 residues. Trimming shortened V by 4 bases and J by 4 bases, and 14 bases separated the two germline ends. Per germline, CDR1 MNHEY and CDR2 SMNVEV (reference sequence). The CDR3 DNA reads TGTGCCAGCAGTTACGGGGCGGGCCTATACAATGAGCAGTTCTTC. Encoded protein: CASSYGAGLYNEQFF.

CDR3 coding DNA: TGTGCCAGCAGTGAATGGGGACAGGGTCAGTACGAGCAGTACTTC. It is translated as CASSEWGQGQYEQYF. The V call is TRBV6-1, the J call TRBJ2-7; TRBD1 matches at 9 bases. With V trimmed by 2 bases and J by 4 bases, 6 bases remained unmatched. Germline lookup yields CDR1 MNHNS and CDR2 SASEGT. CDR3 length equals 15 residues.

The chain joins TRBV28 to TRBJ1-2; D call uncertain. V shed 6 bases and J shed 4 bases, with 6 bases lying between them. In germline, CDR1 is MDHEN, CDR2 SYDVKM. CDR3 length equals 11 residues. The CDR3 DNA sequence: TGTGCCAGCAGGGGGATCTATGGCTACACCTTC. It yields the protein CASRGIYGYTF.

The J gene is TRBJ1-2, the V gene TRBV5-1, with TRBD1 as a possible D gene (5 bases). Germline-derived CDR1 and CDR2 are SGHRS and YFSETQ. Deletions cut 4 bases from V and 3 bases from J, with 19 bases between. The CDR3 spans 16 residues. Written as DNA, the CDR3 is TGCGCCAGCAGCACGGCTATCGGGGCGGGTCACTATGGCTACACCTTC. Amino acid sequence: CASSTAIGAGHYGYTF.

The sample holds a few counts of this clone. The chain recombines TRBV5-1 with TRBJ1-4, with D hard to call. This CDR3 is 13 amino acids long. The V and J ends lost 4 bases and 8 bases respectively, with 12 bases between them. From germline, CDR1 is SGHRS and CDR2 YFSETQ. CDR3 coding DNA: TGCGCCAGCAGCCTCGGGTGGGGAGAAAAACTGTTTTTT. Encoded protein: CASSLGWGEKLFF.

This clone was observed a few times. The gene calls are TRBV2 and TRBJ2-1; unclear D gene. V dropped 8 bases and J dropped 7 bases, with 18 bases sitting between them. The CDR3 runs 14 residues. Germline CDR1 SNHLY, CDR2 FYNNEI. CDR3 nucleotide sequence: TGTGCCAGCCACGGAGCCCGGTTGAGGAATGAGCAGTTCTTC. Encoded protein: CASHGARLRNEQFF.

The CDR3 region is CASSLLGTGGGNTIYF. The CDR3 nucleotides read TGTGCCAGCAGCCTCCTAGGGACAGGCGGCGGAAACACCATATATTTT. V is TRBV9 and J is TRBJ1-3; 8 bases are shared with TRBD1. This CDR3 contains 16 residues. Germline V CDR1 and CDR2: SGDLS, YYNGEE. The V segment lost 4 bases and the J segment 4 bases; nucleotides outside the gene matches: 10.

The CDR3: CASSLGSGTAVGTEAFF. DNA for the CDR3: TGTGCCAGCAGCTTAGGGTCGGGAACAGCAGTAGGCACTGAAGCTTTCTTT. The chain uses TRBV7-6 and TRBJ1-1; D gene unclear. Germline CDR1 SGHVS, CDR2 FNYEAQ. The CDR3 has 17 residues. V lost 1 base and J 4 bases, leaving 19 bases between the germline ends.

Only a few counts were recorded for this clone. The rearrangement links TRBV29-1 to TRBJ1-1, with D perhaps matching TRBD1 (5 bases). Per germline, CDR1 SQVTM and CDR2 ANQGSEA. V lost 4 bases, J lost 4 bases, and 10 bases lay in between. The CDR3 runs 12 residues. In DNA, the CDR3 is TGCAGCGTTGTCAGGGTTCTCACTGAAGCTTTCTTT. Amino acid sequence: CSVVRVLTEAFF.

The chain carries TRBV4-2 and TRBJ2-1; 10 bases match TRBD2. Trimming cost V 4 bases and J 3 bases; bases outside gene matches: 3. This CDR3 is built from 15 residues. Germline CDR1 and CDR2: LGHNA and YNFKEQ. In DNA, the CDR3 is TGTGCCAGCAGCCCTCGGACTAGCGGCTACAATGAGCAGTTCTTC. As protein: CASSPRTSGYNEQFF.

The chain couples TRBV20-1 to TRBJ2-1, with D unresolved. Per germline, CDR1 DFQATT and CDR2 SNEGSKA (reference sequence). The CDR3 extends over 15 amino acids. Trimming removed 3 bases from V and 0 bases from J, with 12 bases in between. Written as DNA, the CDR3 is TGCAGTGCTAGTCCCCCGGCGAGCTCCTACAATGAGCAGTTCTTC. It is translated as CSASPPASSYNEQFF.

The rearrangement links TRBV2 to TRBJ1-4; TRBD1 might be the D (6 bases). The CDR3 extends over 14 amino acids. CDR1 SNHLY and CDR2 FYNNEI come from the germline V gene. Trimming removed 3 bases from V and 5 bases from J, with 10 bases in between. The CDR3 protein is CASSDRTANEKLFF. Here the CDR3 DNA reads TGTGCCAGCAGTGACAGGACAGCGAATGAAAAACTGTTTTTT.